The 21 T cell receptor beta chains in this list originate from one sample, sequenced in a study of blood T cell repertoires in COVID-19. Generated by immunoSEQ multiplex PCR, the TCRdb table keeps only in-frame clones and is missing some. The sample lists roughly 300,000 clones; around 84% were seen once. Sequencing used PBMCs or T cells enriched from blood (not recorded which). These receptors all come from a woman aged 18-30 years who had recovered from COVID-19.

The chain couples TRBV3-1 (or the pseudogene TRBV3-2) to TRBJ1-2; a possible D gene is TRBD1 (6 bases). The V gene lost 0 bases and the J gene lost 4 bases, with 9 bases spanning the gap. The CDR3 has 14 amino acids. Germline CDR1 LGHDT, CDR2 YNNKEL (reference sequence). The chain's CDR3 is CASSQEDRSYGYTF. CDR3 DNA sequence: TGTGCCAGCAGCCAAGAAGACAGGTCCTATGGCTACACCTTC.

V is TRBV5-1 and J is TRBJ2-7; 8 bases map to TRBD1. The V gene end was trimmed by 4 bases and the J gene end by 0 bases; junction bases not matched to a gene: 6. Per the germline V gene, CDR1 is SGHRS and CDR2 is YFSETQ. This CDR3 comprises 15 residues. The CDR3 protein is CASSLDRESSYEQYF. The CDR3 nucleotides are TGCGCCAGCAGCCTGGACAGGGAGAGCTCCTACGAGCAGTACTTC.

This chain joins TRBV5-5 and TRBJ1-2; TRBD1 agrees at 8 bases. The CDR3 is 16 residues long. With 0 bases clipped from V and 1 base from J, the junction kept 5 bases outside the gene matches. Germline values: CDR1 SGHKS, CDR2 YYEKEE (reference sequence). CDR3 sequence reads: CASSLDPDRGNYGYTF. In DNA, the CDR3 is TGTGCCAGCAGCTTGGATCCCGACAGGGGTAACTATGGCTACACCTTC.

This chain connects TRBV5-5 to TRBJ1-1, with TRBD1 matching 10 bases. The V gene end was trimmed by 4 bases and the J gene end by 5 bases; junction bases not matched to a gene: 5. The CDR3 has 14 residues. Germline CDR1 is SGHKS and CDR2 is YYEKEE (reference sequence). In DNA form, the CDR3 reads TGTGCCAGCAGCCGACTGGGACAGGGGACTGAAGCTTTCTTT. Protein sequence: CASSRLGQGTEAFF.

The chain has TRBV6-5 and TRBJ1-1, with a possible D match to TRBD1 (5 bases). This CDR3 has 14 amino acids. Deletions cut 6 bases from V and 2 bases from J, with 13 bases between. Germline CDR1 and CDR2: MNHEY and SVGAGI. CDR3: CASRHQDRNTEAFF. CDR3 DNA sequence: TGTGCCAGCAGGCACCAAGACAGAAACACTGAAGCTTTCTTT.

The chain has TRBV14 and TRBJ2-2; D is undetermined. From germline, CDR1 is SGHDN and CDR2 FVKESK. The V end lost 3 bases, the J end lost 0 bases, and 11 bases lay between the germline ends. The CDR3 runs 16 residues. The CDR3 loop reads CASSQFQTSNTGELFF. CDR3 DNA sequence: TGTGCCAGCAGCCAGTTTCAGACTTCGAACACCGGGGAGCTGTTTTTT.

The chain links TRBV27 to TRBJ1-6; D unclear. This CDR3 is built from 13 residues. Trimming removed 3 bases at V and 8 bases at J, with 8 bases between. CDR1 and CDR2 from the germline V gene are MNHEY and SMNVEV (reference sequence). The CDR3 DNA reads TGTGCCAGCAGTTTGCTCGAGGATTCACCCCTCCACTTT. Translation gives CASSLLEDSPLHF.

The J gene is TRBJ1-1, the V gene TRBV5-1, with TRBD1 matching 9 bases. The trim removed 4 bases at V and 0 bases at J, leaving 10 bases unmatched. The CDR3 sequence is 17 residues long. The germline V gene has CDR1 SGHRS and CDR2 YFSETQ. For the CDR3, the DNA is TGCGCCAGCAGCCCGGGGGACAGGGTCCCAATGAACACTGAAGCTTTCTTT. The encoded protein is CASSPGDRVPMNTEAFF.

CDR3 bases: TGTGCCAGCAGCTTATCCCGGGACAGGGGTAGAAATGAGCAGTTCTTC. Encoded protein: CASSLSRDRGRNEQFF. The rearrangement uses TRBV11-2 and TRBJ2-1, with 10 bases matching TRBD1. Germline V gives CDR1 SGHAT, CDR2 FQNNGV. Trimming removed 2 bases from V and 7 bases from J; junction bases left unmatched: 8. CDR3 length: 16 residues. Looking up the rest from reference TRBV11-2 and TRBJ2-1 gives the full variable domain: EAGVAQSPRYKIIEKRQSVAFWCNPISGHATLYWYQQILGQGPKLLIQFQNNGVVDDSQLPKDRFSAERLKGVDSTLKIQPAKLEDSAVYLCASSLSRDRGRNEQFFGPGTRLTVL.

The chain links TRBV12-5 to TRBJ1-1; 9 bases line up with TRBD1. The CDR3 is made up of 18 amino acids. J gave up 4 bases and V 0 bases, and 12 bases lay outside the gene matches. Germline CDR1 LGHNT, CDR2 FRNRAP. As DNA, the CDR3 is TGTGCTAGTGGTTTGGTATTGGCCGGGACAGGGTATGTCACTGAAGCTTTCTTT. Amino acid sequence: CASGLVLAGTGYVTEAFF.

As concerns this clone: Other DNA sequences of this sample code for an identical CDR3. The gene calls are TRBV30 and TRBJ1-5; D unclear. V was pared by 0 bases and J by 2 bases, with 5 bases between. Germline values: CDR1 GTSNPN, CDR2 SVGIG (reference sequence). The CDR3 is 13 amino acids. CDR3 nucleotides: TGTGCCTGGAGTGTGTCCGGCAATCAGCCCCAGCATTTT. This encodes CAWSVSGNQPQHF.

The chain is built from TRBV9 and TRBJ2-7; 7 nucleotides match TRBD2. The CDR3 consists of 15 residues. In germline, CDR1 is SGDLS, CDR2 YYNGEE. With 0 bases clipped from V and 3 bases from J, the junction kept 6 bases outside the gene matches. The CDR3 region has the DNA TGTGCCAGCAGCGTAGATGGTCTAGCGGTCTACGAGCAGTACTTC. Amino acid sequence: CASSVDGLAVYEQYF.

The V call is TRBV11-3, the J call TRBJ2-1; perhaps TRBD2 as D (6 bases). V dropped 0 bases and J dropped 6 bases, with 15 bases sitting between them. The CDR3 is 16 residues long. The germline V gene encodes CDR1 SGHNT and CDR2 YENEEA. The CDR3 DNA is TGTGCCAGCAGCTTAGATGGCGCGGGGCTCGGCAATGAGCAGTTCTTC. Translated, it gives CASSLDGAGLGNEQFF.

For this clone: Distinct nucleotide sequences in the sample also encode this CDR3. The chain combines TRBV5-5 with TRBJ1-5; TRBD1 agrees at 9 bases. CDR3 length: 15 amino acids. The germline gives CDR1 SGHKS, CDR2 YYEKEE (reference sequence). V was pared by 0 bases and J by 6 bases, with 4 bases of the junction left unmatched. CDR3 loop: CASSLVGQGGQPQHF. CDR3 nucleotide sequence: TGTGCCAGCAGCTTGGTGGGACAGGGTGGTCAGCCCCAGCATTTT.

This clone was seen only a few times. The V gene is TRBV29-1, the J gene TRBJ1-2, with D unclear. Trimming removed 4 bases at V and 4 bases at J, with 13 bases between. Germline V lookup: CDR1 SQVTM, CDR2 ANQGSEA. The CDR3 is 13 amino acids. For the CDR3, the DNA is TGCAGCGTTGGGTCCGGGATCGCCTATGGCTACACCTTC. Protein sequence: CSVGSGIAYGYTF.

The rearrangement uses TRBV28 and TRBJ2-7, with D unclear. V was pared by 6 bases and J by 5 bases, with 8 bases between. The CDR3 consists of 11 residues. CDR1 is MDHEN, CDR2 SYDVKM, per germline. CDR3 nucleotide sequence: TGTGCCAGCAGCTCTTTCGACGAGCAGTACTTC. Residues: CASSSFDEQYF.

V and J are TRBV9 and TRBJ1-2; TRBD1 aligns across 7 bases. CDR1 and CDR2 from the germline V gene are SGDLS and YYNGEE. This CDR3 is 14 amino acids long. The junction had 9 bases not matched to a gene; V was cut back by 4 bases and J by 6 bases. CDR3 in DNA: TGTGCCAGCAGCCCCCCGACAGGGAGAGATGGCTACACCTTC. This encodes CASSPPTGRDGYTF.

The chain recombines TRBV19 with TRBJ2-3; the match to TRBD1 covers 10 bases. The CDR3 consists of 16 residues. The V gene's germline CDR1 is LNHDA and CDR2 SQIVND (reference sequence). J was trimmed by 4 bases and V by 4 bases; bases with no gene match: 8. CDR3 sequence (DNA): TGTGCCAGTAGTACCCAACCGGGACAGGGGTCAGATACGCAGTATTTT. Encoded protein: CASSTQPGQGSDTQYF.

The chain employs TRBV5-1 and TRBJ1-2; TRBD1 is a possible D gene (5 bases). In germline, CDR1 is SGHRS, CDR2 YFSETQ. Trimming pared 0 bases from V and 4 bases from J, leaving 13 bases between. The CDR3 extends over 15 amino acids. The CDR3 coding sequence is TGCGCCAGCAGCTTGGCCGGAGGGGATATCTATGGCTACACCTTC. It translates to CASSLAGGDIYGYTF. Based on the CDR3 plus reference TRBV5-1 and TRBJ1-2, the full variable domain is KAGVTQTPRYLIKTRGQQVTLSCSPISGHRSVSWYQQTPGQGLQFLFEYFSETQRNKGNFPGRFSGRQFSNSRSEMNVSTLELGDSALYLCASSLAGGDIYGYTFGSGTRLTVV.

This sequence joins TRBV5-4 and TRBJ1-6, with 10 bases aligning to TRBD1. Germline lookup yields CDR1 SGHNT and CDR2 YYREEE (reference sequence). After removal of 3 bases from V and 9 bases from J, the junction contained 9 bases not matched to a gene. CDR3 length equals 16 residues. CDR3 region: CASSWGTGDHVSPLHF. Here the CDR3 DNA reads TGTGCCAGCAGCTGGGGGACAGGGGACCATGTTTCACCCCTCCACTTT.

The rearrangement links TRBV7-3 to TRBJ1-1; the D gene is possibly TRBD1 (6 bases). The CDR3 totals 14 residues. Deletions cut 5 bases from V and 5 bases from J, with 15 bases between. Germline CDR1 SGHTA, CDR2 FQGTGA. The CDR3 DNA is TGTGCCAGCAGCCCCCAGGGGCGGGGGACTGAAGCTTTCTTT. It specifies CASSPQGRGTEAFF. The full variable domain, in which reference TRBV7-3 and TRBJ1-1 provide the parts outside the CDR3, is GAGVSQTPSNKVTEKGKYVELRCDPISGHTALYWYRQSLGQGPEFLIYFQGTGAADDSGLPNDRFFAVRPEGSVSTLKIQRTERGDSAVYLCASSPQGRGTEAFFGQGTRLTVV.